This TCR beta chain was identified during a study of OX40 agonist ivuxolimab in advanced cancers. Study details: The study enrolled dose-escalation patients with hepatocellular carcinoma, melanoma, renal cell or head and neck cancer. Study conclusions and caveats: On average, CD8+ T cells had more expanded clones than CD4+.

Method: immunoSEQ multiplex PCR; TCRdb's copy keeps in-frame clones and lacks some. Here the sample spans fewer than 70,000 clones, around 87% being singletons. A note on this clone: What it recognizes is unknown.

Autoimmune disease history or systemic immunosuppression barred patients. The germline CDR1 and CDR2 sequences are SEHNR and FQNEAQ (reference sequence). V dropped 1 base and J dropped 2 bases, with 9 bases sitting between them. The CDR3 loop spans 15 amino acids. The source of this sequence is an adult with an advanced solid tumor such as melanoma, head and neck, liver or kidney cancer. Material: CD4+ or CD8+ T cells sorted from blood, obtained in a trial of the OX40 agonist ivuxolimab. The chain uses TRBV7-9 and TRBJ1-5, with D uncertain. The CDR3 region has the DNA TGTGCCAGCAGCTTAGGTACTGGGTGCAATCAGCCCCAGCATTTT. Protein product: CASSLGTGCNQPQHF.